The clone carrying this T cell receptor beta chain was recorded only once. What it binds is unknown. This record belongs to a study of T cell responses to AZD1222 COVID-19 vaccine. The CDR3 has 14 residues. Germline-derived CDR1 and CDR2 are MDHEN and SYDVKM. V was clipped by 5 bases and J by 7 bases, with 15 bases between them. Study-wide results and limits: White British ancestry dominated among donors, who included more females, and clonal diversity was possibly underestimated. Among AZD1222 vaccinees, only 6 or 7 were seropositive at baseline.

Only in-frame clones appear in the TCRdb table, and some are missing; sequencing was by immunoSEQ multiplex PCR. The profile shows around 270,000 clones, roughly 93% of them singletons. This material consisted of peripheral blood, taken 28 days after the second AZD1222 dose. This TCR was recovered from an adult who received the AZD1222 COVID-19 vaccine. This chain uses TRBV28 with TRBJ1-5; tentative D call: TRBD1 (5 bases). CDR3 region: CASSPLGGRQPQHF. The CDR3, as DNA: TGTGCCAGCAGTCCGCTGGGGGGTCGGCAGCCCCAGCATTTT. Based on the CDR3 plus reference TRBV28 and TRBJ1-5, the full variable domain is DVKVTQSSRYLVKRTGEKVFLECVQDMDHENMFWYRQDPGLGLRLIYFSYDVKMKEKGDIPEGYSVSREKKERFSLILESASTNQTSMYLCASSPLGGRQPQHFGDGTRLSIL.